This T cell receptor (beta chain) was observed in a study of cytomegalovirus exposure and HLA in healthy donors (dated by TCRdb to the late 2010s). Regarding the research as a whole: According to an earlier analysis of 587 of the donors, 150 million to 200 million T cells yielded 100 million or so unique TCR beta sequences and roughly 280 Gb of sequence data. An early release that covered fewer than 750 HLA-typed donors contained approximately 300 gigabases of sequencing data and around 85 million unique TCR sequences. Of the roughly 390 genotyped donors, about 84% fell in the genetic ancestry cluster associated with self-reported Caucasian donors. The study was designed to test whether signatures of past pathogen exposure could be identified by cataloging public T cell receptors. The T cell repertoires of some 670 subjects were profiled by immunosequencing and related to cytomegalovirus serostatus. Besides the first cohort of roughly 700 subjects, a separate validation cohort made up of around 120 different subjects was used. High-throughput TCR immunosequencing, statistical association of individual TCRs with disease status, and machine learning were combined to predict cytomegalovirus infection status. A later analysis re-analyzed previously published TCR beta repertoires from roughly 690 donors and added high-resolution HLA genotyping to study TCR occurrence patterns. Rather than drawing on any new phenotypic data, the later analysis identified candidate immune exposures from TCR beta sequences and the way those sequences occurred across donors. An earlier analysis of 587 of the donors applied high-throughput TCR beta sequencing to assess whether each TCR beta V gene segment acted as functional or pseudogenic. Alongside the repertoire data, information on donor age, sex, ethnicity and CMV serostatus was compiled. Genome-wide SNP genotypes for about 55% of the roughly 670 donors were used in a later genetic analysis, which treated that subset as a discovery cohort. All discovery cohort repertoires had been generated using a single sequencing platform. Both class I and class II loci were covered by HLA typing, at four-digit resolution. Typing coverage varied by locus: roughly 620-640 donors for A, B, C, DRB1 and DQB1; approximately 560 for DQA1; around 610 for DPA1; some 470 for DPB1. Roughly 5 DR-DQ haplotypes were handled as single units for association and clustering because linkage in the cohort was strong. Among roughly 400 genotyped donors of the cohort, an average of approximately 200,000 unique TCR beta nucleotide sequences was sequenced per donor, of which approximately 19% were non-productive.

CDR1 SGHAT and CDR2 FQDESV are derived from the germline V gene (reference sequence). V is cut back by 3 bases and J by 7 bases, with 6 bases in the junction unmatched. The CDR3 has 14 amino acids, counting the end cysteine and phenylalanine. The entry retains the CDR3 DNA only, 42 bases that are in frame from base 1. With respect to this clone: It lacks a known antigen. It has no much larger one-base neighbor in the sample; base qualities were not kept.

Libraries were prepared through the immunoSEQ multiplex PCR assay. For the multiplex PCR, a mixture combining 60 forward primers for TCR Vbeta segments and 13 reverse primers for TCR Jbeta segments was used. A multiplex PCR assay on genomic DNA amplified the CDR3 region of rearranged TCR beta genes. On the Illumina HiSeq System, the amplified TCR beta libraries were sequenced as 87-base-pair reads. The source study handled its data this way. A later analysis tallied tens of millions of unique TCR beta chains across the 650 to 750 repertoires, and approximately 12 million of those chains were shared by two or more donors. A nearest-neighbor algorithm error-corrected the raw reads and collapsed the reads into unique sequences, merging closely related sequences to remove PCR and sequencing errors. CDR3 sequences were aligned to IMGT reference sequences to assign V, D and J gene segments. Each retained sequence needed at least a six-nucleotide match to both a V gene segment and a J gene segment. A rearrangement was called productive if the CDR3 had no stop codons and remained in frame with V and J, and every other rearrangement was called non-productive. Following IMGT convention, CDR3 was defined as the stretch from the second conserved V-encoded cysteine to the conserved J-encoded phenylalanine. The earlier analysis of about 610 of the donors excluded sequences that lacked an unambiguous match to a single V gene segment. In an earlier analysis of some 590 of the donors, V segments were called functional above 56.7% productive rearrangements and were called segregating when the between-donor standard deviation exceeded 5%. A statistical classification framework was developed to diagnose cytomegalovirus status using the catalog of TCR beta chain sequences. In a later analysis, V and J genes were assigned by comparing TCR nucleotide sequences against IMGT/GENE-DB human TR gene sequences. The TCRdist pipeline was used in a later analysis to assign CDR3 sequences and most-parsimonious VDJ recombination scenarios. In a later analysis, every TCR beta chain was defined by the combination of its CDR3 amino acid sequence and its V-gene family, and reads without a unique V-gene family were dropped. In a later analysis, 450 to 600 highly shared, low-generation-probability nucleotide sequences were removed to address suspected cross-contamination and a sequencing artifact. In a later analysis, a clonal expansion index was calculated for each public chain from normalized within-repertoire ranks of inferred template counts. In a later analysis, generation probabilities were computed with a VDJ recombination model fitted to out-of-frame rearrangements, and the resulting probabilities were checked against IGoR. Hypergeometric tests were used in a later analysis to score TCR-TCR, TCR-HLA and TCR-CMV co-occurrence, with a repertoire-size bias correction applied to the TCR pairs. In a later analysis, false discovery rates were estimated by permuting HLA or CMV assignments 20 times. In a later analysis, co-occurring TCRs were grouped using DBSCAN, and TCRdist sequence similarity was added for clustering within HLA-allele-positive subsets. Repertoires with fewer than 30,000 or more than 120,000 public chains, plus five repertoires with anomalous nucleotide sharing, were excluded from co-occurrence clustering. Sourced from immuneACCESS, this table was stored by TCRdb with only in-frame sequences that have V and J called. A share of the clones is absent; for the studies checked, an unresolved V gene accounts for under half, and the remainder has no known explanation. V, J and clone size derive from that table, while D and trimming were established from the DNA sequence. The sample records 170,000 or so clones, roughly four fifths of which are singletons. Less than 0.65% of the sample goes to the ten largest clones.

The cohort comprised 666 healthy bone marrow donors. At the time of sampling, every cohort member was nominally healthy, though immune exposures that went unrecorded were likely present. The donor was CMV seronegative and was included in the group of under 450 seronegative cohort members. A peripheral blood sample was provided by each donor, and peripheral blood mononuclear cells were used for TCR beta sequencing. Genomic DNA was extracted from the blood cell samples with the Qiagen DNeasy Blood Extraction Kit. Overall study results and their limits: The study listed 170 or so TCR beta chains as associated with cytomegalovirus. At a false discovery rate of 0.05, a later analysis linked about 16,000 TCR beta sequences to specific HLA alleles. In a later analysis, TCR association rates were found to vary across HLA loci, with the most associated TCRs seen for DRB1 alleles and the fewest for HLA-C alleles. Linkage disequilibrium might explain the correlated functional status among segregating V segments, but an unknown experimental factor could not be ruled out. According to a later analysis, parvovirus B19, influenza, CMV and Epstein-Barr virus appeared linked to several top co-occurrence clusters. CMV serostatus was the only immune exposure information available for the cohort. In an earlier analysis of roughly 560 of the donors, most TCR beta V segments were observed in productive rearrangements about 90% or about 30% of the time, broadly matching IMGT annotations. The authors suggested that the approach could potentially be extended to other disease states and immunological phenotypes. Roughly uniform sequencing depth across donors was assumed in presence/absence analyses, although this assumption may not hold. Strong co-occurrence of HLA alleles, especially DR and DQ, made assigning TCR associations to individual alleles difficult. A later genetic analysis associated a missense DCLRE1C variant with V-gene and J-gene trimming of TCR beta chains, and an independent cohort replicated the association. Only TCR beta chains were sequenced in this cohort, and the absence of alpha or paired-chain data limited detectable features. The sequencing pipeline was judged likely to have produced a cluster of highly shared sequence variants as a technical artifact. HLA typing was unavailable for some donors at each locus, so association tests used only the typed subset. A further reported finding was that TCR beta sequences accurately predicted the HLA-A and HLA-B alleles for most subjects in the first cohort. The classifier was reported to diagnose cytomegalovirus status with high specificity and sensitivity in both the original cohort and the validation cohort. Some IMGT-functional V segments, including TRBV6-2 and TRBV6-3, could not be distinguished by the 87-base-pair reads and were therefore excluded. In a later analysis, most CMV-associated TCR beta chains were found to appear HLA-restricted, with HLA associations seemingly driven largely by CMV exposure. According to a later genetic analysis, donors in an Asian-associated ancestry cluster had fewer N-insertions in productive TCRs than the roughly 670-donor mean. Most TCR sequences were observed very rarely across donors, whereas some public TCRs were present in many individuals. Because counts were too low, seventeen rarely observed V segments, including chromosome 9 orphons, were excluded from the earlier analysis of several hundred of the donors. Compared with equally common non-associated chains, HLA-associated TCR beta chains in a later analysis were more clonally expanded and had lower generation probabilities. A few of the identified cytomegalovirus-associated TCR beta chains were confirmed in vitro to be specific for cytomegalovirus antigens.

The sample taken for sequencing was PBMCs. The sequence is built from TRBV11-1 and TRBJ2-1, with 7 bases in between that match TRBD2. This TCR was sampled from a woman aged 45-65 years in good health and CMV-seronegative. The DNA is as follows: TGTGCCAGCAGCTTTAGCGCGGGGGAAAATGAGCAGTTCTTC. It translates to CASSFSAGENEQFF. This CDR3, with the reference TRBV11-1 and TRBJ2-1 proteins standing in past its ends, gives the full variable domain EAEVAQSPRYKITEKSQAVAFWCDPISGHATLYWYRQILGQGPELLVQFQDESVVDDSQLPKDRFSAERLKGVDSTLKIQPAELGDSAMYLCASSFSAGENEQFFGPGTRLTVL.